The clone carrying this TCR beta chain was detected ten times or more. What it binds is unknown. This sample is part of a study of lung T cells in sarcoidosis with Löfgren's syndrome. Study-level points and caveats: In alpha-beta pairs, TRAV12-1 favored TRBV2, and their CDR3s were homologous. The most expanded V genes in Löfgren's patients were reportedly TRAV12-1 and TRBV2.

Via MiXCR, TCRdb re-called the reads, giving one row per CDR3 protein. The sample comprises 50,000 to 65,000 distinct CDR3 sequences, approximately 21% of which are singletons, and under 3% rests with the top ten. The CDR3 totals 16 residues. Germline V gene data show CDR1 as DFQATT and CDR2 as SNEGSKA (reference sequence). The V gene end was trimmed by 1 base and the J gene end by 4 bases; junction bases not matched to a gene: 10. The sequence was collected from a human donor with sarcoidosis (Löfgren's syndrome or another form), or a control subject (not recorded which). The sample was CD4+ T cells from PBMCs. The genes are TRBV20-1 and TRBJ2-5; 9 bases are a match to TRBD2. The CDR3 protein is CSARGEWVAGAETQYF. The CDR3, as DNA: TGCAGTGCTAGAGGGGAATGGGTAGCGGGGGCAGAGACCCAGTACTTC.